Listed below are T cell receptor beta chains from one sample, sequenced in a study of blood T cell repertoires in COVID-19. TCRdb's copy holds only in-frame clones and misses some; the assay was immunoSEQ multiplex PCR. This table has 30,000 or so clones, roughly four fifths appearing once. Sequencing used peripheral blood. These receptors came from a man older than 75 with active or convalescent COVID-19. CDR3s leave out the opening cysteine and the closing phenylalanine or tryptophan. A D gene is named only where the DNA matches it firmly.

.	TRBV7-3	ASSLEGANEQF
.	TRBV12-3/TRBV12-4	ASSPGVVYEQY
.	TRBV6-5	ASSHSGRTEAF
TRBD1	TRBV11-2	ASSLGDRIQETQY
.	TRBV12-3/TRBV12-4	ASSLGRIGTQY
.	TRBV6-5	ASSYSNRGTQY
TRBD1	TRBV19	ASSLSTAQGAYSEAF
.	TRBV28	ASSTPRNTIY
.	TRBV11-3	ASSNSGEGSEQY
TRBD1	TRBV5-5	ASSLAGQSYEQY
.	TRBV7-9	ASSPEGVETYGYT
.	TRBV29-1	SVVMNTEAF
.	TRBV28	ASSPTGGWEKLF
.	TRBV30	AWSVRRGGNPLH
TRBD2	TRBV9	ASSAGLAGGGNEQF
.	TRBV6-2/TRBV6-3	ASSYSLDWTGSTDTQY
TRBD1	TRBV4-1	ASSLGQVSNTIY
TRBD1	TRBV28	ASSFLTGGSQPQH
TRBD2	TRBV12-3/TRBV12-4	ASSPGGGNEQY
.	TRBV7-2	ASSLSAGRNEQF
.	TRBV5-4	ASSSDRNQPQH
.	TRBV7-2	ASSGNVDSLFSGNTIY
.	TRBV3-1/TRBV3-2	ASSQASNYGYT
.	TRBV28	ASSFHWGRSAMNTEAF
.	TRBV11-3	ASSVNMYNEQF
TRBD2	TRBV15	ATSRPPPGLADTGELF
.	TRBV10-3	AISDPGRTEAF
.	TRBV5-1	ASARELMNTEAF
TRBD2	TRBV5-4	ASNQRGGETQY
.	TRBV25-1	ASSDGYEQY
.	TRBV18	ASSPLGAAGTDTQY
TRBD2	TRBV30	AWTSGGSQETQY
.	TRBV30	AWSQQGLISGNTIY
TRBD2	TRBV5-1	ASSLPGGPGGTQY
TRBD2	TRBV4-3	ASSPGLAGAVSQF
.	TRBV11-1	ASSLAQGYTEAF
TRBD1	TRBV2	ASQPGQLEKLF